Following are 24 T cell receptor beta chains from one sample sequenced in a study of T cell responses to AZD1222 COVID-19 vaccine. Sequencing used immunoSEQ multiplex PCR; TCRdb keeps in-frame clones, though not all of them. Of 150,000 to 200,000 clones listed, around 93% were seen once; the top ten hold over 7.5%. This material consisted of peripheral blood, taken on day 0 of AZD1222 vaccination. These receptors were taken from an adult in good health.

The rearrangement uses TRBV7-3 and TRBJ1-1; D perhaps matches TRBD1 (6 bases). The CDR3 is 14 amino acids. CDR1 SGHTA and CDR2 FQGTGA come from the germline V gene. V shed 6 bases and J shed 4 bases, with 15 bases lying between them. CDR3 sequence: CASRQGSSGTEAFF. CDR3 DNA sequence: TGTGCCAGCAGACAGGGCTCCTCCGGCACTGAAGCTTTCTTT.

The chain couples TRBV12-3 or TRBV12-4 to TRBJ1-5; D unresolved. The CDR3 is 13 amino acids. Between the trimmed V and J ends, which lost 7 bases and 0 bases, there was a span of 7 bases. The CDR3: CASTLDSNQPQHF. In DNA, the CDR3 is TGTGCCAGCACCCTAGATAGCAATCAGCCCCAGCATTTT.

V gene TRBV5-8 combines with J gene TRBJ2-5, with 8 bases lining up with TRBD1. CDR3 length: 14 residues. The V gene's germline CDR1 is SGHTS and CDR2 YDEGEE. After removal of 4 bases from V and 5 bases from J, the junction contained 7 bases not matched to a gene. In nucleotides, the CDR3 is TGTGCCAGCAGCGCGTACAGGGGGGCGGAGACCCAGTACTTC. Protein: CASSAYRGAETQYF. The full variable domain, rest sourced from reference TRBV5-8 and TRBJ2-5, is EAGVTQSPTHLIKTRGQQATLRCSPISGHTSVYWYQQALGLGLQFLLWYDEGEERNRGNFPPRFSGRQFPNYSSELNVNALELEDSALYLCASSAYRGAETQYFGPGTRLLVL.

About this clone: One junction end disagrees with the germline gene, perhaps due to a read error. The chain combines TRBV7-9 with TRBJ2-3; tentative D call: TRBD2 (5 bases). Germline lookup yields CDR1 SEHNR and CDR2 FQNEAQ (reference sequence). This CDR3 spans 13 amino acids. The CDR3 region is CASGLAGPDTQYF. DNA of the CDR3: TGTGCCAGCGGCTTGGCGGGTCCAGATACGCAGTATTTT.

The rearrangement links TRBV19 to TRBJ1-4; possible D gene TRBD1, 6 bases. This CDR3 comprises 15 residues. The germline V gene has CDR1 LNHDA and CDR2 SQIVND (reference sequence). Trimming left V 5 bases short and J 5 bases short, with 15 bases between. CDR3 coding DNA: TGTGCCAGTAGTGCCCGAACAGGGACAAATGAAAAACTGTTTTTT. Protein: CASSARTGTNEKLFF.

As regards this clone: Mismatch with germline at one junction end may stem from a read error. The CDR3 spells CAGSEAGGGHEQYF. In DNA, the CDR3 is TGTGCCGGCAGTGAGGCTGGGGGAGGTCACGAGCAGTACTTC. The rearrangement links TRBV7-8 to TRBJ2-7; tentatively, D is TRBD2 (6 bases). Germline V lookup: CDR1 SGHVS, CDR2 FQNEAQ. This CDR3 is built from 14 residues.

V gene TRBV5-5 combines with J gene TRBJ2-1; TRBD2 might be the D (5 bases). There are 15 residues in the CDR3. Germline assignment: CDR1 SGHKS and CDR2 YYEKEE (reference sequence). V was trimmed by 7 bases and J by 8 bases, leaving 22 bases between them. The CDR3 sequence: CASGVRESPHHEQFF. The CDR3 DNA is TGTGCCAGCGGGGTAAGGGAGTCTCCCCACCATGAGCAGTTCTTC.

This clone was observed a single time. The chain combines TRBV28 with TRBJ2-2; D possibly corresponds to TRBD2 (6 bases). This CDR3 contains 13 residues. The germline gives CDR1 MDHEN, CDR2 SYDVKM. The ends were cut back, 7 bases at V and 6 bases at J, with 12 bases in the middle. For the CDR3, the DNA is TGTGCCAGCACCGGGAGTGGTGCCGGGGAGCTGTTTTTT. This codes for CASTGSGAGELFF.

The sample holds a few counts of this clone. The chain combines TRBV15 with TRBJ2-7; D remains unclear. Germline V gives CDR1 LNHNV, CDR2 YYDKDF (reference sequence). There are 17 residues in the CDR3. V gave up 0 bases and J gave up 3 bases, with 18 bases separating them. The CDR3 nucleotides read TGTGCCACCAGCAGAGAGAAGGGTCGGAGTAGCCACTACGAGCAGTACTTC. It encodes CATSREKGRSSHYEQYF.

J is TRBJ2-6 and V is TRBV6-2 or TRBV6-3; weak D call: TRBD1 (5 bases). With 5 bases removed from V and 3 bases from J, the gap between germline ends came to 11 bases. The CDR3 spans 15 residues. From germline, CDR1 is MNHEY and CDR2 SVGEGT. CDR3 nucleotide sequence: TGTGCCAGCAGTGACAGCCTGGGTGGGGCCAACGTCCTGACTTTC. Its translation is CASSDSLGGANVLTF.

V and J are TRBV5-1 and TRBJ2-5; tentatively, D is TRBD1 (6 bases). Germline V CDR1 and CDR2: SGHRS, YFSETQ. CDR3 length: 14 residues. The V gene lost 4 bases and the J gene lost 2 bases, with 12 bases spanning the gap. CDR3 protein: CASSPGQRQETQYF. CDR3 DNA: TGCGCCAGCAGCCCCGGACAGAGACAAGAGACCCAGTACTTC.

The chain links TRBV19 to TRBJ1-4, with D uncertain. The germline CDR1 and CDR2 sequences are LNHDA and SQIVND (reference sequence). V lost 7 bases and J 3 bases, leaving 15 bases between the germline ends. The CDR3 has 15 amino acids. CDR3 protein: CASTNRAPSNEKLFF. In DNA form, the CDR3 reads TGTGCCAGTACCAATAGGGCACCGTCTAATGAAAAACTGTTTTTT.

This chain joins TRBV24-1 and TRBJ1-3; 8 nucleotides line up with TRBD1. The CDR3 is made up of 14 amino acids. Germline V gene lookup returns CDR1 KGHDR and CDR2 SFDVKD. V trimming: 4 bases; J trimming: 14 bases; junction bases outside the gene matches: 12. Here the CDR3 reads CATSDSGTGFPLYF. In nucleotides, the CDR3 is TGTGCCACCAGTGACTCCGGGACAGGCTTCCCCCTATATTTT.

The gene calls are TRBV6-5 and TRBJ2-7; 10 positions match TRBD2. The CDR3 consists of 14 residues. Germline CDR1 is MNHEY and CDR2 is SVGAGI. V trimming: 8 bases; J trimming: 7 bases; junction bases outside the gene matches: 11. CDR3 residues: CASALAGELREQYF. CDR3 sequence (DNA): TGTGCCAGCGCTCTAGCGGGAGAACTTCGTGAGCAGTACTTC.

This chain links TRBV20-1 with TRBJ2-1; no definite D call. The germline V gene encodes CDR1 DFQATT and CDR2 SNEGSKA (reference sequence). Deletions cut 3 bases from V and 9 bases from J, with 6 bases between. This CDR3 is built from 10 residues. The CDR3 nucleotides read TGCAGTGCTAGCCAGTCTGAGCAGTTCTTC. Its translation is CSASQSEQFF.

The V and J genes are TRBV4-1 and TRBJ2-7; D unclear. The V gene's germline CDR1 is MGHRA and CDR2 YSYEKL. V gave up 5 bases and J gave up 5 bases, with 10 bases separating them. This CDR3 has 12 amino acids. The CDR3 DNA sequence: TGCGCCAGCAGCTCGCTCCGGAACGAGCAGTACTTC. This gives the protein CASSSLRNEQYF.

This clone is a singleton in its sample. The rearrangement uses TRBV4-1 and TRBJ2-7, with D hard to call. Germline V lookup: CDR1 MGHRA, CDR2 YSYEKL. The CDR3 consists of 12 residues. The V gene lost 1 base and the J gene lost 5 bases, with 6 bases spanning the gap. The chain's CDR3 is CASSQVSNEQYF. CDR3 DNA sequence: TGCGCCAGCAGCCAAGTTTCGAACGAGCAGTACTTC.

CDR3 nucleotides: TGTGCCAGCAGCGAAACTAGCGGGGGACACAATGAGCAGTTCTTC. Residues: CASSETSGGHNEQFF. The chain recombines TRBV9 with TRBJ2-1, with 11 bases lining up with TRBD2. Germline-derived CDR1 and CDR2 are SGDLS and YYNGEE. This CDR3 spans 15 amino acids. J lost 5 bases, V lost 3 bases, and 4 bases had no gene match.

This sequence joins TRBV2 and TRBJ2-3; the D gene is possibly TRBD2 (5 bases). V gave up 0 bases and J gave up 3 bases, with 10 bases separating them. The CDR3 extends over 15 amino acids. The V gene's germline CDR1 is SNHLY and CDR2 FYNNEI. In nucleotides, the CDR3 is TGTGCCAGCAGTGAAGCGGGAGCCTTGACAGATACGCAGTATTTT. This encodes CASSEAGALTDTQYF.

This CDR3 reads CASSLDGLAGEQFF. In DNA, the CDR3 is TGTGCCAGCAGCTTGGACGGACTAGCGGGTGAGCAGTTCTTC. This rearrangement joins TRBV5-4 to TRBJ2-1; TRBD2 agrees at 11 bases. The V gene end was trimmed by 0 bases and the J gene end by 9 bases; junction bases not matched to a gene: 2. The CDR3 contains 14 residues. Germline V lookup: CDR1 SGHNT, CDR2 YYREEE (reference sequence).

J is TRBJ2-7 and V is TRBV11-2; D remains unclear. Deletions cut 1 base from V and 5 bases from J, with 9 bases between. The CDR3 runs to 13 residues. Germline V gives CDR1 SGHAT, CDR2 FQNNGV. The CDR3 DNA is TGTGCCAGCAGCTTAGTCGAGCTAAACGAGCAGTACTTC. Encoded protein: CASSLVELNEQYF.

The V gene is TRBV27, the J gene TRBJ1-2; 9 bases fit TRBD1. The CDR3 spans 17 residues. V trimming: 5 bases; J trimming: 3 bases; junction bases outside the gene matches: 13. Germline V gene lookup returns CDR1 MNHEY and CDR2 SMNVEV (reference sequence). This CDR3 reads CASSAGTGRDGYYGYTF. The CDR3 DNA reads TGTGCCAGCAGTGCCGGGACAGGGAGAGATGGGTACTATGGCTACACCTTC.

The chain combines TRBV5-1 with TRBJ2-3; 7 bases map to TRBD1. Germline V gene sequence: CDR1 SGHRS, CDR2 YFSETQ. Trimming took 4 bases from V and 0 from J; bases not matched to a gene: 8. This CDR3 is built from 16 residues. The CDR3: CASSQTGDLSTDTQYF. In DNA, the CDR3 is TGCGCCAGCAGCCAAACAGGGGACCTTAGCACAGATACGCAGTATTTT.

This clone appeared once. The rearrangement joins TRBV7-9 to TRBJ2-7, with 11 bases that match TRBD2. The germline gives CDR1 SEHNR, CDR2 FQNEAQ (reference sequence). The V and J ends lost 2 bases and 1 base, in that order; junction bases with no gene match: 13. This CDR3 is built from 19 residues. This CDR3 is CASSLPNDTSGRGSYEQYF. CDR3 nucleotides: TGTGCCAGCAGCTTACCCAACGACACTAGCGGGAGAGGATCCTACGAGCAGTACTTC.